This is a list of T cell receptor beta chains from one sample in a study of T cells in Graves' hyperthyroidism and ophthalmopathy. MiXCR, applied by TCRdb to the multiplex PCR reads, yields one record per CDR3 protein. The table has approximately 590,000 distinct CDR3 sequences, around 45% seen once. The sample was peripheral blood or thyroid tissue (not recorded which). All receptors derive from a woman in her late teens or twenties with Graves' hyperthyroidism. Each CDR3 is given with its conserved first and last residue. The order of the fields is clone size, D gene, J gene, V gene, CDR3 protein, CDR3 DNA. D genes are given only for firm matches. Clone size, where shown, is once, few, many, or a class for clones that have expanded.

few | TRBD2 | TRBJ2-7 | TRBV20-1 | CSASLAGAYEQYF | TGCAGTGCTAGTCTAGCGGGAGCCTACGAGCAGTACTTC
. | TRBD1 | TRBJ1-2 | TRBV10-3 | CAISEGTGDGYTF | TGTGCCATCAGTGAAGGGACAGGGGATGGCTACACCTTC
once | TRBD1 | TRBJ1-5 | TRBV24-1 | CASQQGPSNRPQHF | TGTGCCAGCCAACAGGGGCCTAGCAATCGGCCCCAGCATTTT
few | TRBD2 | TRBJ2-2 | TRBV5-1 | CASSLELAGTGELFF | TGCGCCAGCAGCTTGGAACTAGCGGGTACCGGGGAGCTGTTTTTT
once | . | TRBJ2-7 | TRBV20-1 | CSALVRVYEQYF | TGCAGTGCTCTGGTCAGGGTCTACGAGCAGTACTTC
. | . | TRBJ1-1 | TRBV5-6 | CASSRGGMGEAFF | TGTGCCAGCAGCCGGGGCGGCATGGGGGAAGCTTTCTTT
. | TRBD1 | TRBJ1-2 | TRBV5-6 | CASSHGGQTYYGYTF | TGTGCCAGCAGCCATGGGGGACAGACCTACTATGGCTACACCTTC
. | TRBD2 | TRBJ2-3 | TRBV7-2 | CASSQAGGPDTQYF | TGTGCCAGCAGCCAAGCGGGAGGGCCGGATACGCAGTATTTT
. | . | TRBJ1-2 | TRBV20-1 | CSASGGGINGYTF | TGCAGTGCTAGTGGGGGGGGGATAAATGGCTACACCTTC
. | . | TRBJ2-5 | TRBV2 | CASSEQGWAQYF | TGTGCCAGCAGTGAACAGGGGTGGGCCCAGTACTTC
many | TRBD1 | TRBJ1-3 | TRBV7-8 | CASSARQGSSGNTIYF | TGTGCCAGCAGCGCCCGACAGGGGAGCTCTGGAAACACCATATATTTT
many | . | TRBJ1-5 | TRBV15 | CATSRAQGPQHF | TGTGCCACCAGCAGGGCCCAGGGGCCCCAGCATTTT
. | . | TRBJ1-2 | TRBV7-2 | CASSLENTLGYTF | TGTGCCAGCAGCTTAGAAAACACTCTAGGCTACACCTTC
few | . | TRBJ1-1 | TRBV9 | CASSEGGEGAFF | TGTGCCAGCAGCGAAGGGGGGGAAGGTGCTTTCTTT
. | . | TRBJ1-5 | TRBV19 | CATGQTLQETQHF | TGTGCCACCGGACAGACGCTTCAAGAGACCCAGCATTTT
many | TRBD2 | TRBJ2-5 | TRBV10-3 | CAISDLAGRETQYF | TGTGCCATCAGTGACCTAGCGGGAAGGGAGACCCAGTACTTC
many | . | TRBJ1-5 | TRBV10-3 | CAISDERQVNQPQHF | TGTGCCATCAGTGATGAACGGCAGGTCAATCAGCCCCAGCATTTT
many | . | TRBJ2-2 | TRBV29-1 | CSVEAANTGELFF | TGCAGCGTTGAGGCGGCGAACACCGGGGAGCTGTTTTTT
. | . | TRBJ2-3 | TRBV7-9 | CASSLADLGLQYF | TGTGCCAGCAGCTTAGCGGACTTGGGGTTGCAGTATTTT
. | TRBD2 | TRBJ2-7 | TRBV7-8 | CASSSPFDLAGTFYEQYF | TGTGCCAGCAGCTCACCTTTTGACCTAGCGGGAACTTTCTACGAGCAGTACTTC
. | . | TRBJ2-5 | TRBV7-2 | CASSLGVGSSSETQYF | TGTGCCAGCAGCTTAGGGGTAGGGTCTAGCTCTGAGACCCAGTACTTC
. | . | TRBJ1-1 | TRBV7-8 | CASSLEGVNLNTEAFF | TGTGCCAGCAGCTTAGAGGGGGTAAACCTGAACACTGAAGCTTTCTTT
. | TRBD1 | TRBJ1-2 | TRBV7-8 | CASSQQGGDGYTF | TGTGCCAGCAGCCAACAGGGGGGGGATGGCTACACCTTC
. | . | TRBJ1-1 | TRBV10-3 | CAISETGVAFF | TGTGCCATCAGTGAGACCGGGGTTGCTTTCTTT
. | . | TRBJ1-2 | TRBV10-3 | CAISDGLAGSRRFF | TGTGCCATCAGTGATGGGCTAGCGGGTTCCAGGCGGTTCTTC
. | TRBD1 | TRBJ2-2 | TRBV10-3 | CAISSRQGNTGELFF | TGTGCCATCAGTTCGAGACAGGGAAACACCGGGGAGCTGTTTTTT
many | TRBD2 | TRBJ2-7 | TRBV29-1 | CSVTPGLANEQYF | TGCAGCGTTACCCCGGGACTAGCCAACGAGCAGTACTTC
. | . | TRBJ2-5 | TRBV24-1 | CATKETQYF | TGCGCCACCAAAGAGACCCAGTACTTC
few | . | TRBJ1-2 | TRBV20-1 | CSASDRGAVDSGYTF | TGCAGTGCTAGCGATCGAGGGGCAGTTGATTCTGGCTACACCTTC
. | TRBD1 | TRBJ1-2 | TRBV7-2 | CASSLITGVGYGYTF | TGTGCCAGCAGCTTAATTACAGGGGTAGGCTATGGCTACACCTTC
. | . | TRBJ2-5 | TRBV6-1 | CASNKDRGSQETQYF | TGTGCCAGCAACAAGGACAGAGGGTCGCAAGAGACCCAGTACTTC
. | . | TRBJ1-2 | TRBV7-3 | CASRSREGGYGYTF | TGTGCCAGCAGGTCGAGGGAGGGTGGCTATGGCTACACCTTC
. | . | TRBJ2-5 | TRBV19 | CASGKKGLEQETQYF | TGTGCCAGTGGTAAAAAAGGACTGGAACAAGAGACCCAGTACTTC
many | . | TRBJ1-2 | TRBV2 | CASSGAGTNYGYTF | TGTGCCAGCAGTGGGGCAGGAACTAACTATGGCTACACCTTC
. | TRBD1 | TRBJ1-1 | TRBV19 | CASSIRTGRKANTEAFF | TGTGCCAGTAGTATTCGGACAGGGAGGAAGGCGAACACTGAAGCTTTCTTT